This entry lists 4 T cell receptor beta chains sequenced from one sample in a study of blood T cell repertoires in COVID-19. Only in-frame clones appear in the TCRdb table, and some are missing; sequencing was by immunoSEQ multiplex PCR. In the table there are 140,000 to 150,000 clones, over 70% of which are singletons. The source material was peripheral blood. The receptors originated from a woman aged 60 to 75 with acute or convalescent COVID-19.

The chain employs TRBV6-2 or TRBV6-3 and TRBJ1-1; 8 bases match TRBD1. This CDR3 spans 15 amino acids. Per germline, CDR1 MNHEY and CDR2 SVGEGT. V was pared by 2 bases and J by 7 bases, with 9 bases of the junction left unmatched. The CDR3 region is CASSYLRQGKIEAFF. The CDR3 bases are TGTGCCAGCAGTTACCTCAGACAGGGGAAGATTGAAGCTTTCTTT.

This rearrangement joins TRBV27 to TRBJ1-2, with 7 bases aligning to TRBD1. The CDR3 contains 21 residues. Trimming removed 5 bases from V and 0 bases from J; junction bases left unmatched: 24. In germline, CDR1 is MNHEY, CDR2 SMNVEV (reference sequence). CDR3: CASSPSGLWGTANPANYGYTF. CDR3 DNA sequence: TGTGCCAGCAGTCCTTCAGGTCTATGGGGGACAGCCAACCCAGCTAACTATGGCTACACCTTC.

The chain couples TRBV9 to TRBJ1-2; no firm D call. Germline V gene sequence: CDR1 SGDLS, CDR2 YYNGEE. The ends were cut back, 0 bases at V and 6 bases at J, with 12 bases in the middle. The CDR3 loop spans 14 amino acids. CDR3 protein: CASSVDEAVHGYTF. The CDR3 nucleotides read TGTGCCAGCAGCGTAGATGAGGCAGTCCATGGCTACACCTTC. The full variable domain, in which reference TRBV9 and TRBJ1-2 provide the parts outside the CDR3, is DSGVTQTPKHLITATGQRVTLRCSPRSGDLSVYWYQQSLDQGLQFLIQYYNGEERAKGNILERFSAQQFPDLHSELNLSSLELGDSALYFCASSVDEAVHGYTFGSGTRLTVV.

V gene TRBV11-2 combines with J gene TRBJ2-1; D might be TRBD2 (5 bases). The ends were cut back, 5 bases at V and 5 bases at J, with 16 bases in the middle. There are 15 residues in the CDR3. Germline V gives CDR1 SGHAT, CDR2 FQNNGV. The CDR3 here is CASSTTGINNNEQFF. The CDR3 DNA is TGTGCCAGCAGCACAACCGGGATCAACAACAATGAGCAGTTCTTC. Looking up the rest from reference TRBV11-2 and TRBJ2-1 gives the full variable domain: EAGVAQSPRYKIIEKRQSVAFWCNPISGHATLYWYQQILGQGPKLLIQFQNNGVVDDSQLPKDRFSAERLKGVDSTLKIQPAKLEDSAVYLCASSTTGINNNEQFFGPGTRLTVL.